This TCR beta chain was profiled in a study of blood T cell repertoires in COVID-19. Study at large: Sources were T cells, B-cell-depleted T cells, or PBMCs; the material itself was cDNA or gDNA.

Per germline, CDR1 SGHTA and CDR2 FQGTGA. V gave up 4 bases and J gave up 9 bases, with 13 bases separating them. The CDR3 covers 13 residues. Original handling: Counts of nucleated cells, estimated from reference gene primer amplification, were obtained. Profiling relied on immunoSEQ multiplex PCR, and the TCRdb table lists in-frame clones only, not all of them. The DNA was the basis for D and trimming; V, J and clone size are from that table. The repertoire holds about 480,000 clones, with more than 70% as singletons. This rearrangement joins TRBV7-3 to TRBJ2-1, with a weak D call TRBD2 (6 bases). This receptor was identified in a woman between 50 and 59 years old with COVID-19, enrolled during active disease. The source material was peripheral blood. The CDR3 sequence is CASSSGSSLEQFF. The DNA of the CDR3 is TGTGCCAGCAGCTCCGGGAGCTCCCTTGAGCAGTTCTTC.